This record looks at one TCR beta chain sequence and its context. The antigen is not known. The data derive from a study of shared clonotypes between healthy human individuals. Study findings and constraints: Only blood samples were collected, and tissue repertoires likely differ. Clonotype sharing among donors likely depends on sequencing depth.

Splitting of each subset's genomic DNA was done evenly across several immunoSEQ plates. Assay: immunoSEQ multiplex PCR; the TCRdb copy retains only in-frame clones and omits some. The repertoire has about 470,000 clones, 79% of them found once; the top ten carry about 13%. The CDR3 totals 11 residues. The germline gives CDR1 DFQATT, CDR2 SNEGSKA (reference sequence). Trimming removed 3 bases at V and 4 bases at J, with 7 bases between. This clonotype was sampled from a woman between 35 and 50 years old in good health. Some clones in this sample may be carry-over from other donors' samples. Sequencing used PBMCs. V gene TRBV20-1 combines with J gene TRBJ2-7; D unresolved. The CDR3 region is CSASLRYEQYF. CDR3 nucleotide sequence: TGCAGTGCTAGCCTTCGGTACGAGCAGTACTTC.